This paragraph covers one T cell receptor (beta chain) sequence. No antigen is known for it. The data are from a study of T cell responses to AZD1222 COVID-19 vaccine. Points from the study as a whole: Only a handful of AZD1222 recipients, more than 5 in all, had baseline seropositivity. Unmutated variant regions are reportedly targeted by nearly half of spike-specific TCRs. Researchers took repertoire samples only after the peak T cell response had come. Clonal diversity was possibly underestimated, and the donors were mostly white British, with more females.

CDR3 size: 14 residues. Germline lookup yields CDR1 MGHRA and CDR2 YSYEKL. V lost 3 bases to trimming and J lost 0 bases, with 6 bases between them. The table came from immunoSEQ multiplex PCR; TCRdb's copy has only in-frame clones and leaves some out. The sample contains tens of thousands of clones, 85% to 90% of which appear only once. The chain uses TRBV4-1 and TRBJ2-4, with D possibly called TRBD1 or TRBD2 (5 bases each). This receptor was identified in an adult who received the AZD1222 COVID-19 vaccine. The sample here was peripheral blood, taken 28 days after the second AZD1222 dose. The CDR3 DNA sequence: TGCGCCAGCAGCCAGGGGGTAGCCAAAAACATTCAGTACTTC. Residues: CASSQGVAKNIQYF.